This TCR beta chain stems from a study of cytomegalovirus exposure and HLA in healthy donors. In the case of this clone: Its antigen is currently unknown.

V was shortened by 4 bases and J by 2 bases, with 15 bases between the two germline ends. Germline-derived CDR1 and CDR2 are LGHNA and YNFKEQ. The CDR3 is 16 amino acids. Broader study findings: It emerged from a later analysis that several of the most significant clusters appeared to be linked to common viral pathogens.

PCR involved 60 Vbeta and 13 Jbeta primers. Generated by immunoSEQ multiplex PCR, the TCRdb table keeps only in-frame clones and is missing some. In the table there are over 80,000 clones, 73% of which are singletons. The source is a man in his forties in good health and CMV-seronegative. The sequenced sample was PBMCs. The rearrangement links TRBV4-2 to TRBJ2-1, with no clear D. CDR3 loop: CASSPQIQQAYNEQFF. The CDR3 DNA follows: TGTGCCAGCAGCCCCCAGATCCAGCAGGCCTACAATGAGCAGTTCTTC.